The rows below give T cell receptor beta chains drawn from one sample of a study of blood T cell repertoires in COVID-19. Only in-frame clones appear in the TCRdb table, and some are missing; sequencing was by immunoSEQ multiplex PCR. Here the sample spans 200,000 or so clones, about 85% being singletons. Sequenced material: peripheral blood. The receptors originated from an older man with active or convalescent COVID-19. Both conserved end residues are part of each CDR3. A D gene is named only where the DNA matches it firmly. Size is omitted from some rows. Given values are once, few, many or a class for expanded clones.

clone size: -
D gene: TRBD1
J gene: TRBJ2-7
V gene: TRBV18
CDR3 protein: CASSRMTGTGIYEQYF
CDR3 DNA: TGTGCCAGCTCACGCATGACCGGGACAGGGATCTACGAGCAGTACTTC

clone size: -
D gene: -
J gene: TRBJ2-3
V gene: TRBV2
CDR3 protein: CASRETGRSTDTQYF
CDR3 DNA: TGTGCCAGCAGGGAGACAGGACGTAGCACAGATACGCAGTATTTT

clone size: -
D gene: -
J gene: TRBJ2-3
V gene: TRBV7-2
CDR3 protein: CASSLRMEGDTQYF
CDR3 DNA: TGTGCCAGCAGCTTACGGATGGAGGGAGATACGCAGTATTTT

clone size: few
D gene: -
J gene: TRBJ2-1
V gene: TRBV6-2/TRBV6-3
CDR3 protein: CASSYSPVSGLYNEQFF
CDR3 DNA: TGTGCCAGCAGTTACTCCCCCGTTAGCGGACTCTACAATGAGCAGTTCTTC

clone size: -
D gene: TRBD1
J gene: TRBJ1-4
V gene: TRBV24-1
CDR3 protein: CATSDRTGPNEKLFF
CDR3 DNA: TGTGCCACCAGTGATAGGACAGGACCTAATGAAAAACTGTTTTTT

clone size: -
D gene: TRBD2
J gene: TRBJ2-3
V gene: TRBV9
CDR3 protein: CASSTRTSGGAQYF
CDR3 DNA: TGTGCCAGCAGCACCAGGACTAGCGGGGGGGCGCAGTATTTT

clone size: -
D gene: -
J gene: TRBJ2-3
V gene: TRBV12-3/TRBV12-4
CDR3 protein: CASPEPSTDTQYF
CDR3 DNA: TGTGCCAGCCCCGAGCCTAGCACAGATACGCAGTATTTT

clone size: few
D gene: -
J gene: TRBJ1-6
V gene: TRBV25-1
CDR3 protein: CASSEFIQGYNSPLHF
CDR3 DNA: TGTGCCAGCAGTGAATTTATTCAGGGGTATAATTCACCCCTCCACTTT

clone size: -
D gene: -
J gene: TRBJ2-7
V gene: TRBV28
CDR3 protein: CASSLGGLGSYEQYF
CDR3 DNA: TGTGCCAGCAGTCTAGGGGGATTGGGGTCCTACGAGCAGTACTTC

clone size: -
D gene: -
J gene: TRBJ2-6
V gene: TRBV28
CDR3 protein: CAAGARRAGANVLTF
CDR3 DNA: TGTGCCGCGGGGGCCCGGAGAGCTGGGGCCAACGTCCTGACTTTC

clone size: -
D gene: -
J gene: TRBJ2-5
V gene: TRBV2
CDR3 protein: CASSVDGRAEETQYF
CDR3 DNA: TGTGCCAGCAGTGTTGACGGGCGGGCCGAAGAGACCCAGTACTTC

clone size: -
D gene: -
J gene: TRBJ1-5
V gene: TRBV11-2
CDR3 protein: CASSLAAGHSNQPQHF
CDR3 DNA: TGTGCCAGCAGCTTAGCGGCAGGGCATAGCAATCAGCCCCAGCATTTT

clone size: once
D gene: TRBD1
J gene: TRBJ1-6
V gene: TRBV19
CDR3 protein: CASSIRQGPSPLHF
CDR3 DNA: TGTGCCAGTAGTATCCGACAGGGGCCTTCACCCCTCCACTTT

clone size: once
D gene: -
J gene: TRBJ1-4
V gene: TRBV5-4
CDR3 protein: CASSAPRGSGNEKLFF
CDR3 DNA: TGTGCCAGCAGCGCCCCCCGGGGGTCCGGTAATGAAAAACTGTTTTTT

clone size: -
D gene: -
J gene: TRBJ1-6
V gene: TRBV27
CDR3 protein: CASKPGHYNSPLHF
CDR3 DNA: TGTGCCAGCAAACCGGGACACTATAATTCACCCCTCCACTTT

clone size: once
D gene: -
J gene: TRBJ1-3
V gene: TRBV30
CDR3 protein: CAWSRDTRDTIYF
CDR3 DNA: TGTGCCTGGAGTCGGGACACAAGAGACACCATATATTTT

clone size: -
D gene: TRBD2
J gene: TRBJ2-7
V gene: TRBV5-6
CDR3 protein: CASSPRRASGGYEQYF
CDR3 DNA: TGTGCCAGCAGCCCCCGGAGGGCTAGCGGGGGGTACGAGCAGTACTTC

clone size: -
D gene: -
J gene: TRBJ2-5
V gene: TRBV24-1
CDR3 protein: CATSPGGQGLLETQYF
CDR3 DNA: TGTGCCACCAGCCCAGGGGGGCAGGGGTTGTTGGAGACCCAGTACTTC

clone size: -
D gene: TRBD1
J gene: TRBJ1-1
V gene: TRBV18
CDR3 protein: CASSPPGQLYGTEAFF
CDR3 DNA: TGTGCCAGCTCACCACCGGGACAGCTGTATGGCACTGAAGCTTTCTTT

clone size: -
D gene: -
J gene: TRBJ2-1
V gene: TRBV5-4
CDR3 protein: CASSSPHSVNEQFF
CDR3 DNA: TGTGCCAGCAGCTCACCCCATAGCGTCAATGAGCAGTTCTTC

clone size: -
D gene: -
J gene: TRBJ2-1
V gene: TRBV27
CDR3 protein: CASSLSRPPRGAPYNEQFF
CDR3 DNA: TGTGCCAGCAGTTTATCGAGGCCCCCCCGGGGGGCTCCCTACAATGAGCAGTTCTTC

clone size: -
D gene: -
J gene: TRBJ2-2
V gene: TRBV7-9
CDR3 protein: CASSLQGFTGELFF
CDR3 DNA: TGTGCCAGCAGCTTGCAGGGTTTCACCGGGGAGCTGTTTTTT